One sample yielded the 15 T cell receptor beta chains listed below, sequenced in a study of blood T cell repertoires in COVID-19. Generated by immunoSEQ multiplex PCR, the TCRdb table keeps only in-frame clones and is missing some. The data contain 150,000 to 200,000 clones, roughly 90% of them singletons. The sample taken for sequencing was PBMCs or T cells enriched from blood (not recorded which). These receptors came from a woman aged 18-29 years who had recovered from COVID-19.

J is TRBJ2-1 and V is TRBV9, with D perhaps matching TRBD2 (6 bases). The CDR3 has 17 amino acids. V was clipped by 3 bases and J by 1 base, with 17 bases between them. Germline V CDR1 and CDR2: SGDLS, YYNGEE. CDR3 bases: TGTGCCAGCAGCGCGGGGAGGAGAAAAAGATCCTACAATGAGCAGTTCTTC. Protein: CASSAGRRKRSYNEQFF.

The chain has TRBV6-2 or TRBV6-3 and TRBJ1-4; 7 nucleotides match TRBD1. This CDR3 comprises 13 residues. V trimming: 6 bases; J trimming: 8 bases; junction bases outside the gene matches: 6. Germline values: CDR1 MNHEY, CDR2 SVGEGT. The CDR3 region has the DNA TGTGCCAGCAGCAGACAGGGTAGCGAAAAACTGTTTTTT. This translates into CASSRQGSEKLFF.

This clone was seen only once. V usage is TRBV2 and J usage is TRBJ2-7, with 9 bases lining up with TRBD2. This CDR3 has 15 amino acids. V trimming: 1 base; J trimming: 4 bases; junction bases outside the gene matches: 5. Germline V lookup: CDR1 SNHLY, CDR2 FYNNEI. CDR3 loop: CASSEGRGLAYEQYF. CDR3 DNA: TGTGCCAGCAGTGAAGGACGGGGACTAGCATACGAGCAGTACTTC.

This sequence joins TRBV5-4 and TRBJ2-1; no reliable D call. Germline V CDR1 and CDR2: SGHNT, YYREEE (reference sequence). Between the trimmed V and J ends, which lost 4 bases and 0 bases, there was a span of 20 bases. The CDR3 contains 18 residues. The CDR3 here is CASSALWRPGSSYNEQFF. CDR3 DNA sequence: TGTGCCAGCAGCGCCCTGTGGCGGCCTGGAAGCTCCTACAATGAGCAGTTCTTC.

The rearrangement links TRBV25-1 to TRBJ2-7, with 7 nucleotides matching TRBD2. Trimming at V came to 4 bases and at J to 3 bases, leaving 3 bases not matched to a gene. The CDR3 is made up of 13 amino acids. Germline V lookup: CDR1 MGHDK, CDR2 SYGVNS. CDR3 sequence: CASSARGVYEQYF. CDR3 nucleotides: TGTGCCAGCAGTGCCCGGGGGGTCTACGAGCAGTACTTC.

The chain links TRBV5-1 to TRBJ2-1, with 14 bases lining up with TRBD2. Germline values: CDR1 SGHRS, CDR2 YFSETQ. The trim removed 4 bases at V and 5 bases at J, leaving 8 bases unmatched. The CDR3 length is 17 residues. This CDR3 is CASSPLGLAGEDNEQFF. Written as DNA, the CDR3 is TGCGCCAGCAGCCCGCTGGGACTAGCGGGAGAGGACAATGAGCAGTTCTTC. The variable domain in full, with the rest retrieved from reference TRBV5-1 and TRBJ2-1, is KAGVTQTPRYLIKTRGQQVTLSCSPISGHRSVSWYQQTPGQGLQFLFEYFSETQRNKGNFPGRFSGRQFSNSRSEMNVSTLELGDSALYLCASSPLGLAGEDNEQFFGPGTRLTVL.

V usage is TRBV2 and J usage is TRBJ2-1; TRBD2 matches 7 bases. From germline, CDR1 is SNHLY and CDR2 FYNNEI. The junction had 3 bases not matched to a gene; V was cut back by 6 bases and J by 1 base. The length of the CDR3 is 14 residues. The CDR3 protein is CASRRAGSYNEQFF. The CDR3 nucleotides read TGTGCCAGCAGGAGAGCGGGATCCTACAATGAGCAGTTCTTC.

V and J are TRBV7-9 and TRBJ2-7; D remains ambiguous. The CDR3 has 13 amino acids. Germline V CDR1 and CDR2: SEHNR, FQNEAQ (reference sequence). V was trimmed by 1 base and J by 2 bases, leaving 6 bases between them. CDR3 sequence (DNA): TGTGCCAGCAGCTTAGTCGGTACCTACGAGCAGTACTTC. Encoded protein: CASSLVGTYEQYF.

The gene calls are TRBV21-1 and TRBJ2-3; the table's D call TRBD2 went unverified against the DNA. TRBV21-1 is labeled a pseudogene. This CDR3 is 20 amino acids long. Written as DNA, the CDR3 is TGTGCCAGCAGCAAAGTCCCCCCCGGGACTAGCGGGAGCGCCACAGATACGCAGTATTTT. Protein product: CASSKVPPGTSGSATDTQYF.

The CDR3 bases are TGTGCCAGCAGCCGCGGGGCCTTCTATGGCTACACCTTC. Protein sequence: CASSRGAFYGYTF. The chain links TRBV27 to TRBJ1-2; weak D call: TRBD1 (5 bases). This CDR3 spans 13 amino acids. V was cut by 6 bases and J by 4 bases, with 12 bases left in between. Germline-derived CDR1 and CDR2 are MNHEY and SMNVEV (reference sequence).

The rearrangement joins TRBV6-5 to TRBJ1-1; TRBD1 matches 9 bases. The germline V gene encodes CDR1 MNHEY and CDR2 SVGAGI. Losses at the gene ends were 6 bases for V and 7 bases for J; bases not matched to a gene: 6. The CDR3 length is 13 residues. CDR3: CASRRTGVSEAFF. Written as DNA, the CDR3 is TGTGCCAGCAGACGGACAGGGGTAAGTGAAGCTTTCTTT.

This chain connects TRBV7-2 to TRBJ2-2; D gene uncertain. Germline-derived CDR1 and CDR2 are SGHTA and FQGNSA. The CDR3 spans 14 residues. V gave up 2 bases and J gave up 2 bases, with 6 bases separating them. The CDR3 protein is CASSLILNTGELFF. CDR3 coding DNA: TGTGCCAGCAGCTTAATACTTAACACCGGGGAGCTGTTTTTT.

The CDR3 reads CATGRDRGSNEKLFF. CDR3 bases: TGTGCCACCGGCCGGGACAGGGGGTCTAATGAAAAACTGTTTTTT. The chain is built from TRBV24-1 and TRBJ1-4; 11 nucleotides align to TRBD1. Germline trimming cut 9 bases from V and 3 bases from J; bases unmatched to any gene: 5. Germline CDR1 KGHDR, CDR2 SFDVKD. The CDR3 contains 15 residues.

This clone was detected once. The gene calls are TRBV30 and TRBJ2-1; TRBD2 matches at 10 bases. The ends lost 1 base at V and 9 bases at J; junction bases unmatched: 9. The CDR3 has 15 amino acids. Germline assignment: CDR1 GTSNPN and CDR2 SVGIG (reference sequence). The CDR3 nucleotides read TGTGCCTGGAGTGGGATAGCGGGAGGAGTTAGTGAGCAGTTCTTC. Translated: CAWSGIAGGVSEQFF.

The chain carries TRBV19 and TRBJ2-7, with 12 bases lining up with TRBD1. Germline loops: CDR1 LNHDA, CDR2 SQIVND (reference sequence). The CDR3 loop spans 12 amino acids. The V segment lost 10 bases and the J segment 6 bases; nucleotides outside the gene matches: 4. CDR3 loop: CATGTGGREQYF. The DNA of the CDR3 is TGTGCCACCGGGACAGGGGGCCGCGAGCAGTACTTC.